One sample yielded the 6 T cell receptor beta chains listed below, sequenced in a study of blood T cell repertoires in COVID-19. Produced via immunoSEQ multiplex PCR; TCRdb's table is partial and in-frame only. The repertoire has about 500,000 clones, roughly 87% of them found once; the top ten carry 0.65% to 0.9%. Sequenced input: PBMCs or T cells enriched from blood (not recorded which). These receptors came from a woman younger than 35 who had recovered from COVID-19.

This clone was seen once. J is TRBJ2-3 and V is TRBV10-3, with D perhaps TRBD2 (5 bases). V lost 7 bases and J 0 bases, leaving 14 bases between the germline ends. Germline CDR1 reads ENHRY; CDR2 reads SYGVKD. This CDR3 region has 15 residues. CDR3 DNA sequence: TGTGCCATCACCGAGGGAGCCCAGAGCACAGATACGCAGTATTTT. Protein: CAITEGAQSTDTQYF.

This clone was detected only a few times. V is TRBV6-5 and J is TRBJ1-5; TRBD1 might be the D (5 bases). There are 15 residues in the CDR3. Trimming stripped 3 bases from V and 9 bases from J, with 18 bases between. Germline CDR1 MNHEY, CDR2 SVGAGI. CDR3 region: CASSYTGTGHGPQHF. CDR3 DNA: TGTGCCAGCAGTTATACCGGGACTGGGCATGGGCCCCAGCATTTT.

This clone was detected once. This sequence joins TRBV12-3 or TRBV12-4 and TRBJ1-1; D possibly corresponds to TRBD1 (5 bases). The V end lost 4 bases, the J end lost 10 bases, and 16 bases lay between the germline ends. This CDR3 is built from 13 residues. The CDR3 reads CASSSRQGVLAFF. CDR3 DNA sequence: TGTGCCAGCAGTTCGAGGCAGGGCGTATTAGCTTTCTTT.

This clone appeared once. This chain connects TRBV12-3 or TRBV12-4 to TRBJ1-2, with D maybe TRBD1 (6 bases). The CDR3 runs to 13 residues. V dropped 6 bases and J dropped 9 bases, with 17 bases sitting between them. The CDR3 is CASRPGTSERYTF. The CDR3 DNA reads as TGTGCCAGCAGGCCCGGGACATCGGAACGCTACACCTTC.

The V call is TRBV11-2, the J call TRBJ1-1; TRBD1 matches at 8 bases. J gave up 0 bases and V 3 bases, and 3 bases lay outside the gene matches. The CDR3 is 15 residues long. CDR1 is SGHAT and CDR2 is FQNNGV in the germline V gene. For the CDR3, the DNA is TGTGCCAGCAGCTTCGGACAGGGAATGAACACTGAAGCTTTCTTT. Protein: CASSFGQGMNTEAFF.

This chain links TRBV28 with TRBJ2-7, with D perhaps matching TRBD2 (6 bases). V lost 4 bases to trimming and J lost 6 bases, with 19 bases between them. This CDR3 contains 15 residues. CDR1 and CDR2 (germline): MDHEN, SYDVKM. The CDR3 nucleotides read TGTGCCAGCAGTTCCCCCCTGACTAGTCTGGGCGAGCAGTACTTC. It translates to CASSSPLTSLGEQYF.